What follows is one T cell receptor (beta chain) and its context. This record belongs to a study of blood T cell repertoires in COVID-19. About the research overall: There were acute and convalescent COVID-19 samples, and they came from the United States, Italy and Spain. Sources were T cells, B-cell-depleted T cells, or PBMCs; the material itself was cDNA or gDNA.

Seattle researchers signed up patients amid active infection and tracked them longitudinally. Some clones are missing from TCRdb's copy, which holds only in-frame ones; the method was immunoSEQ multiplex PCR. The sample carries roughly 70,000 clones, roughly 88% recorded once. Germline V lookup: CDR1 SNHLY, CDR2 FYNNEI. V shed 0 bases and J shed 7 bases, with 13 bases lying between them. This CDR3 spans 16 amino acids. The J gene is TRBJ1-6, the V gene TRBV2; D possibly corresponds to TRBD1 (6 bases). The source material was peripheral blood. This receptor was identified in a man aged 50-59 years with COVID-19, enrolled during active disease. In nucleotides, the CDR3 is TGTGCCAGCAGTGAAGCTCTGGGGGGGGCGAATTCACCCCTCCACTTT. The encoded protein is CASSEALGGANSPLHF.